Following are 6 T cell receptor beta chains from one sample sequenced in a study of metastatic and nonmetastatic thyroid tumors. TCRdb reanalyzed the PCR reads with MiXCR. The sample lists roughly 40,000 clones; around 16% were seen once. Before thyroid surgery, none of the patients had received any treatment. Sample: tumor tissue. The receptors come from a female donor with papillary thyroid cancer or a benign thyroid nodule (not recorded which). Some clones in this sample may be carry-over from other donors' samples.

This clone was detected many times. V gene TRBV11-3 combines with J gene TRBJ2-3; 9 bases map to TRBD2. This CDR3 has 15 amino acids. V shed 5 bases, J shed 2 bases, and the junction held 5 bases outside the gene matches. Germline lookup yields CDR1 SGHNT and CDR2 YENEEA. The CDR3 bases are TGTGCCAGCAGCGAAGGGACTAGCATCACAGATACGCAGTATTTT. This codes for CASSEGTSITDTQYF.

The sample holds a few counts of this clone. The chain recombines TRBV11-3 with TRBJ1-2; D ambiguous. CDR1 is SGHNT and CDR2 is YENEEA in the germline V gene. The CDR3 has 13 residues. V was clipped by 1 base and J by 7 bases, with 10 bases between them. The CDR3: CASSLGGVRGYTF. The CDR3 region has the DNA TGTGCCAGCAGCTTAGGTGGAGTCCGTGGCTACACCTTC. Looking up the rest from reference TRBV11-3 and TRBJ1-2 gives the full variable domain: EAGVVQSPRYKIIEKKQPVAFWCNPISGHNTLYWYLQNLGQGPELLIRYENEEAVDDSQLPKDRFSAERLKGVDSTLKIQPAELGDSAVYLCASSLGGVRGYTFGSGTRLTVV.

This clone has at least ten counts. J is TRBJ1-6 and V is TRBV6-5, with TRBD1 as a possible D gene (5 bases). Germline V gene lookup returns CDR1 MNHEY and CDR2 SVGAGI. The V and J ends lost 0 bases and 11 bases respectively, with 17 bases between them. CDR3 size: 16 residues. CDR3 in amino acids: CASSYSSGAGAPPLHF. For the CDR3, the DNA is TGTGCCAGCAGTTACTCATCCGGGGCAGGAGCCCCACCCCTCCACTTT.

About this clone: The junction departs from germline at one end; a sequencing error may be responsible. The rearrangement links TRBV6-5 to TRBJ2-1, with D unresolved. This CDR3 is built from 13 residues. Germline CDR1 MNHEY, CDR2 SVGAGI. CDR3 nucleotides: TGTGCCAGCAGTTACGGTTCCTACAGTGAGCAGTTCTTC. This sequence encodes CASSYGSYSEQFF.

This clone was observed a handful of times. This sequence may be a read error, since a much larger clone differs from it by one base. Distinct nucleotide sequences in the sample also encode this CDR3. The rearrangement links TRBV5-4 to TRBJ1-2, with D maybe TRBD1 (6 bases). Trimming removed 0 bases at V and 2 bases at J, with 17 bases between. CDR1 and CDR2 (germline): SGHNT, YYREEE (reference sequence). The CDR3 runs to 17 residues. CDR3 loop: CASSLARGGQINYGYTF. CDR3 sequence (DNA): TGTGCCAGCAGCTTGGCCAGAGGGGGGCAGATAAACTATGGCTACACCTTC.

This clone was counted ten times or more. The chain is built from TRBV30 and TRBJ1-2, with D perhaps TRBD1 (6 bases). Germline assignment: CDR1 GTSNPN and CDR2 SVGIG (reference sequence). The CDR3 has 14 residues. V was trimmed by 3 bases and J by 3 bases, leaving 14 bases between them. The CDR3 DNA sequence: TGTGCCTGGAGGTTGACGGGGGGCGACTATGGCTACACCTTC. Translated: CAWRLTGGDYGYTF.